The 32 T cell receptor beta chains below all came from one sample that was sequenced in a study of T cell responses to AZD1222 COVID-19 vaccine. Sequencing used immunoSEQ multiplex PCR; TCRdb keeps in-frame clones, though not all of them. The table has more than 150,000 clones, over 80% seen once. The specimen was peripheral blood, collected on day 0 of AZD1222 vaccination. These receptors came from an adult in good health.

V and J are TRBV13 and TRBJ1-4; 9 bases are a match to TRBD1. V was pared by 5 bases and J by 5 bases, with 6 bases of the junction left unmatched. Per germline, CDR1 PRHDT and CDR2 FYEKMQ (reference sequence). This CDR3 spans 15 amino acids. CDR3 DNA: TGTGCCAGCAGCCGCACAGGGGGCTTGAATGAAAAACTGTTTTTT. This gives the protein CASSRTGGLNEKLFF.

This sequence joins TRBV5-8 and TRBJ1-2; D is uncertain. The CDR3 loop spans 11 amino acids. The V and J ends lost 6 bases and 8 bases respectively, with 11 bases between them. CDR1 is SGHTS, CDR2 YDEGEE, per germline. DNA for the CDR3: TGTGCCAGCATCGGATCAAGAGGCTACACCTTC. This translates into CASIGSRGYTF.

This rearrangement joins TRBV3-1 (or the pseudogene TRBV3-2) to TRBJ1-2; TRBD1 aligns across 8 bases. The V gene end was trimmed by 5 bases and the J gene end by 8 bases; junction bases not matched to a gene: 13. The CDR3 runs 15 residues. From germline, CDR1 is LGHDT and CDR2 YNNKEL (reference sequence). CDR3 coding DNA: TGTGCCAGCAGCGCCCGGGACAGGTCGTATGTGGGCTACACCTTC. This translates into CASSARDRSYVGYTF.

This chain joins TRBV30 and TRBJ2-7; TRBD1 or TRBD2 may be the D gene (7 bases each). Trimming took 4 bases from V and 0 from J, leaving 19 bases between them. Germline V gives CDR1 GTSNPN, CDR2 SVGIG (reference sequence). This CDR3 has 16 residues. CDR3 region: CAWTPEGAGASYEQYV. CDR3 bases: TGTGCCTGGACTCCCGAGGGGGCGGGGGCCTCCTACGAGCAGTACGTC.

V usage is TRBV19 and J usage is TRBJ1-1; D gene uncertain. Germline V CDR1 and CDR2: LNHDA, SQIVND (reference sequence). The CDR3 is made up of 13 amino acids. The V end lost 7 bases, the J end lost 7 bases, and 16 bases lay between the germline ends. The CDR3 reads CASNGEGSGEAFF. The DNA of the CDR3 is TGTGCCAGTAATGGGGAAGGGAGCGGTGAAGCTTTCTTT.

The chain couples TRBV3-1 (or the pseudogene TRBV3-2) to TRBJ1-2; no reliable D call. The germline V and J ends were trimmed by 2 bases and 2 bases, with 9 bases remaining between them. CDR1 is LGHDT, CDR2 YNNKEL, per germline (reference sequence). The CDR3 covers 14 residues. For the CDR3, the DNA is TGTGCCAGCAGCCAATATCAACTGAACTATGGCTACACCTTC. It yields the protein CASSQYQLNYGYTF.

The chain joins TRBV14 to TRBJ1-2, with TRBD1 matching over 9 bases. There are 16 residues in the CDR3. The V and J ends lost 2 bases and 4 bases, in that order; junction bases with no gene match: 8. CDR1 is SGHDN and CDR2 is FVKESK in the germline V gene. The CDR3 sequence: CASSQKGTGLAYGYTF. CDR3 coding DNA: TGTGCCAGCAGCCAAAAAGGGACAGGGTTGGCCTATGGCTACACCTTC. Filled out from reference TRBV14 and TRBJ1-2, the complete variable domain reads EAGVTQFPSHSVIEKGQTVTLRCDPISGHDNLYWYRRVMGKEIKFLLHFVKESKQDESGMPNNRFLAERTGGTYSTLKVQPAELEDSGVYFCASSQKGTGLAYGYTFGSGTRLTVV.

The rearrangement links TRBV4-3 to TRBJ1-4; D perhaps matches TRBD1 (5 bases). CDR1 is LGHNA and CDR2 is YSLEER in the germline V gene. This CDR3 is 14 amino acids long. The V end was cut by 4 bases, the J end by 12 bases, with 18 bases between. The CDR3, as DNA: TGCGCCAGCAGCCTCCACCTCCAGGGTGTAGAACTGTTTTTT. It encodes CASSLHLQGVELFF.

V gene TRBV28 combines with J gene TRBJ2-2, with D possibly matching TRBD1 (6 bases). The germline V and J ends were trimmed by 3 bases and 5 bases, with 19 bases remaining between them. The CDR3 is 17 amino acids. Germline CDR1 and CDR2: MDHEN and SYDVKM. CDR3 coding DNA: TGTGCCAGCAGTTTTGGACAGAGGTTCCTATTAACCGGGGAGCTGTTTTTT. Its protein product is CASSFGQRFLLTGELFF.

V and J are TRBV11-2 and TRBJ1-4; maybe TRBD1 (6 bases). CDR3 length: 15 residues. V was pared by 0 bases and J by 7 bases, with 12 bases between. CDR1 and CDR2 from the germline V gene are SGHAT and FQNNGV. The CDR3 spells CASSLETGWPEKLFF. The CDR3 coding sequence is TGTGCCAGCAGCTTAGAGACAGGATGGCCTGAAAAACTGTTTTTT.

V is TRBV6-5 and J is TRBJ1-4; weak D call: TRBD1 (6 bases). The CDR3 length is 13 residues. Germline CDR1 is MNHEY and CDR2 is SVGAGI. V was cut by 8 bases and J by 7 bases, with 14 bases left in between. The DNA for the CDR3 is TGTGCCAGCGTGGGGGGGCCCACTGAAAAACTGTTTTTT. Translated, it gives CASVGGPTEKLFF.

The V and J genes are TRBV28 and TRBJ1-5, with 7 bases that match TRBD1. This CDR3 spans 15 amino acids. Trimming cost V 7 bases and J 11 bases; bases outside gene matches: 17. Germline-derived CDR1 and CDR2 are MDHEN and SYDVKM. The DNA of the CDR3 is TGTGCCAGCACCCCCGACAGGGTATCATCGGGGACCCAGCATTTT. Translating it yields CASTPDRVSSGTQHF.

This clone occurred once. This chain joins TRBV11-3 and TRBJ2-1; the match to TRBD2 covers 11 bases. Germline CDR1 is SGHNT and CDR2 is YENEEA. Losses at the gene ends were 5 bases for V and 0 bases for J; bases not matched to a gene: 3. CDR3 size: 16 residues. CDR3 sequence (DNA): TGTGCCAGCAGCCCGCTAGCGGGAGGCTCCTACAATGAGCAGTTCTTC. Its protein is CASSPLAGGSYNEQFF.

In nucleotides, the CDR3 is TGTGCCAGCAGGGGACACCTGAACACTGAAGCTTTCTTT. It is translated as CASRGHLNTEAFF. J is TRBJ1-1 and V is TRBV27; perhaps TRBD1 as D (6 bases). Germline values: CDR1 MNHEY, CDR2 SMNVEV (reference sequence). Trimming took 6 bases from V and 0 from J, leaving 8 bases between them. The length of the CDR3 is 13 residues.

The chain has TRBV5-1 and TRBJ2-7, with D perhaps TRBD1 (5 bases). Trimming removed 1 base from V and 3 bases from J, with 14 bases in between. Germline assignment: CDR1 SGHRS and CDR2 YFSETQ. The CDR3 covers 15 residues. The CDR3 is CASSLSSGFLYEQYV. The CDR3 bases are TGCGCCAGCAGCTTGTCGTCAGGGTTTCTCTACGAGCAGTACGTC.

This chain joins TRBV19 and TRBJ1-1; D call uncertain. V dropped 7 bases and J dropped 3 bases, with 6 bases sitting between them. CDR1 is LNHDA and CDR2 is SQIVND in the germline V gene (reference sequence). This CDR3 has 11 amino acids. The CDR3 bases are TGTGCCAGTAAACTGGACACTGAAGCTTTCTTT. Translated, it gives CASKLDTEAFF.

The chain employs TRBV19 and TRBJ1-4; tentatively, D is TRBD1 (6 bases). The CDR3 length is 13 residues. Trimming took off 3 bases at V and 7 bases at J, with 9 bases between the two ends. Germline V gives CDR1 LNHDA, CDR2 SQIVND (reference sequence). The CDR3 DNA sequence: TGTGCCAGTAGTATCGGGGGCGGTGAAAAACTGTTTTTT. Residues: CASSIGGGEKLFF.

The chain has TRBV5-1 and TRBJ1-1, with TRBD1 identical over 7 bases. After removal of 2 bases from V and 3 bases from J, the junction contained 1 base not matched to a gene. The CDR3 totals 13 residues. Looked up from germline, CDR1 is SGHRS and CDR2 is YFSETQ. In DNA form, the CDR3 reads TGCGCCAGCAGCTTCCAGGGGGACACTGAAGCTTTCTTT. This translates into CASSFQGDTEAFF. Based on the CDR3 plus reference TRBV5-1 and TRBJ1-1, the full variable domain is KAGVTQTPRYLIKTRGQQVTLSCSPISGHRSVSWYQQTPGQGLQFLFEYFSETQRNKGNFPGRFSGRQFSNSRSEMNVSTLELGDSALYLCASSFQGDTEAFFGQGTRLTVV.

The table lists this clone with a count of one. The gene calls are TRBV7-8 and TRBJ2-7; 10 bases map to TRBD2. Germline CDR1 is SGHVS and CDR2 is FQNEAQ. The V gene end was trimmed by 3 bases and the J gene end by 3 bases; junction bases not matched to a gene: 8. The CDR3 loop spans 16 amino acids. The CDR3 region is CASSFLAGGKSYEQYV. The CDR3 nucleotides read TGTGCCAGCAGCTTTTTAGCGGGGGGAAAAAGCTACGAGCAGTACGTC.

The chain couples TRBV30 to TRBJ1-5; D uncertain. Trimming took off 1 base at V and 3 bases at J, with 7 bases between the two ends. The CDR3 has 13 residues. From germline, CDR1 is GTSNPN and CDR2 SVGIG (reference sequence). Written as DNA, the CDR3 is TGTGCCTGGAGTGCGCCTAACAATCAGCCCCAGCATTTT. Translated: CAWSAPNNQPQHF.

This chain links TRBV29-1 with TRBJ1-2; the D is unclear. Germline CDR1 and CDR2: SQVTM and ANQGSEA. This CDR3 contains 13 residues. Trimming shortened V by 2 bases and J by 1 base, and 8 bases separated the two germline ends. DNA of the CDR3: TGCAGCGTTGAAACGGTCATTAACTATGGCTACACCTTC. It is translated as CSVETVINYGYTF.

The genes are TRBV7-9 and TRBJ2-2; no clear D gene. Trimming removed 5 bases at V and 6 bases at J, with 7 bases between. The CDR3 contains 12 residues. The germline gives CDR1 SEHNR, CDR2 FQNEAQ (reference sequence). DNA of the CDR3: TGTGCCAGCAGCCTCCTGCCCGGGGAGCTGTTTTTT. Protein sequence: CASSLLPGELFF.

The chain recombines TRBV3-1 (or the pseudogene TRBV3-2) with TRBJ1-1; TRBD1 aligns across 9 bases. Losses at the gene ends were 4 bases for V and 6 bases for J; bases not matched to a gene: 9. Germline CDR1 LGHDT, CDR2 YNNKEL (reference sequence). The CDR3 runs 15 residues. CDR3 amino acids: CASSPPGQGGSEAFF. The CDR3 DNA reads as TGTGCCAGCAGCCCCCCGGGACAGGGAGGGTCTGAAGCTTTCTTT.

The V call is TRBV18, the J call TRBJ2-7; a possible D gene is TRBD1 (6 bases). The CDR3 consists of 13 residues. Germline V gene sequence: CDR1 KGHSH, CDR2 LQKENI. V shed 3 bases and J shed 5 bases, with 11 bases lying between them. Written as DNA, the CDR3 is TGTGCCAGCTCACCCCCAGGGGTCCACGAGCAGTACTTC. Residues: CASSPPGVHEQYF.

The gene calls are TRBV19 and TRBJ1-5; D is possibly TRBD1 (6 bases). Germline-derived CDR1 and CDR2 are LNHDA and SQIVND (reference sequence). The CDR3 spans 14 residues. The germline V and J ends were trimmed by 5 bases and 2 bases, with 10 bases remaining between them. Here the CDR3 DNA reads TGTGCCAGTAGTGGGGCAGGGGGCAATCAGCCCCAGCATTTT. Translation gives CASSGAGGNQPQHF.

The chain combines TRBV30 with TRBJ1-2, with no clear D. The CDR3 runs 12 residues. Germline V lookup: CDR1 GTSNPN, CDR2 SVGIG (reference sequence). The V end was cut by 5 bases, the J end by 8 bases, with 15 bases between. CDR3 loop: CAWDLYLQGYTF. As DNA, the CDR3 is TGTGCCTGGGATCTATACCTACAGGGCTACACCTTC.

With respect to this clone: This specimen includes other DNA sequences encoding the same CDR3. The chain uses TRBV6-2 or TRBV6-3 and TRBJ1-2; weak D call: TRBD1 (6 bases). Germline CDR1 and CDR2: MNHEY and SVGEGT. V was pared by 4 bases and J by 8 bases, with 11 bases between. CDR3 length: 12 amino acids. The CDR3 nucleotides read TGTGCCAGCAGTTCCCCGGGGGCAGGCTACACCTTC. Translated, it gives CASSSPGAGYTF.

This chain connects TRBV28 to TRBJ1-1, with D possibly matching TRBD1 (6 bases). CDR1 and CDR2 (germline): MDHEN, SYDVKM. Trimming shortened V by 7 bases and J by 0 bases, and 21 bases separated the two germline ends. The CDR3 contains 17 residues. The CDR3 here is CASTKPRARGLNTEAFF. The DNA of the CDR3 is TGTGCCAGCACCAAACCCCGGGCCAGGGGCCTGAACACTGAAGCTTTCTTT.

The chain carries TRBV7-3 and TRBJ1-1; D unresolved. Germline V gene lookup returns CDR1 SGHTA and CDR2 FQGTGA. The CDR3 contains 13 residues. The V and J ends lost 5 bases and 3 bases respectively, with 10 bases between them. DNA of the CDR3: TGTGCCAGCAGCCCTGGCCGGGACACTGAAGCTTTCTTT. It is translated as CASSPGRDTEAFF.

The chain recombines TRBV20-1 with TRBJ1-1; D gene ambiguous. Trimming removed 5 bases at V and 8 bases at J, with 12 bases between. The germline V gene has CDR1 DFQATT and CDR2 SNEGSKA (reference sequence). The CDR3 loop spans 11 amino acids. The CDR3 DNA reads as TGCAGTGCTGGGAGGGAGAGAGAAGCTTTCTTT. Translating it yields CSAGREREAFF.

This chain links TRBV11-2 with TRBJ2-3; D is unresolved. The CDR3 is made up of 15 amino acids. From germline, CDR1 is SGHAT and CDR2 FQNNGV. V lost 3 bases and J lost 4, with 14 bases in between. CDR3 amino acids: CASSLLARESDTQYF. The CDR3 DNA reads TGTGCCAGCAGCTTGTTGGCGCGAGAATCAGATACGCAGTATTTT.

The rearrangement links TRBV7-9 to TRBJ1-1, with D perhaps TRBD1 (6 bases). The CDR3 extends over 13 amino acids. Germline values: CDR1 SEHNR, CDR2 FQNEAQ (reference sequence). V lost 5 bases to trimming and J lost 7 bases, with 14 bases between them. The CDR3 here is CASSPSGGLEAFF. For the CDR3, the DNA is TGTGCCAGCAGCCCCTCCGGGGGCCTTGAAGCTTTCTTT.